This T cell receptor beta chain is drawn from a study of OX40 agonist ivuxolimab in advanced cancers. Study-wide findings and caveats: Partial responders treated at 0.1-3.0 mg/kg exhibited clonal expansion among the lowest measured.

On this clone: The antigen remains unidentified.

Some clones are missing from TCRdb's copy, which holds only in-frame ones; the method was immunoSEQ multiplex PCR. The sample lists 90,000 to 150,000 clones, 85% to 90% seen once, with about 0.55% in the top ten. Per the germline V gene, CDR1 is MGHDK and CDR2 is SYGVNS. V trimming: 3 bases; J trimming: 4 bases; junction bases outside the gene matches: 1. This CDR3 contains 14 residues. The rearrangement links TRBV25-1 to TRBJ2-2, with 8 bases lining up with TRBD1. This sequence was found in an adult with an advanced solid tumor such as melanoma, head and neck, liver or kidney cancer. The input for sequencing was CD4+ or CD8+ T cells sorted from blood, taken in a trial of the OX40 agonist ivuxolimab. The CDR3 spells CASSDTGGTGELFF. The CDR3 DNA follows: TGTGCCAGCAGTGATACAGGGGGCACCGGGGAGCTGTTTTTT. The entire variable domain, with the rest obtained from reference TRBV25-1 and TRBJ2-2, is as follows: EADIYQTPRYLVIGTGKKITLECSQTMGHDKMYWYQQDPGMELHLIHYSYGVNSTEKGDLSSESTVSRIRTEHFPLTLESARPSHTSQYLCASSDTGGTGELFFGEGSRLTVL.